These 9 T cell receptor beta chains were all obtained from the same sample, sequenced in a study of T cell responses to AZD1222 COVID-19 vaccine. Data came from immunoSEQ multiplex PCR; TCRdb stores just in-frame clones and leaves some out. Among about 42,000 clones listed, approximately 88% were seen once. The sample here was peripheral blood, taken 28 days after the second AZD1222 dose. The receptors derive from an adult who received the AZD1222 COVID-19 vaccine.

The V gene is TRBV19, the J gene TRBJ2-1; 9 bases agree with TRBD2. Germline V gene lookup returns CDR1 LNHDA and CDR2 SQIVND (reference sequence). Trimming removed 4 bases from V and 10 bases from J; junction bases left unmatched: 8. CDR3 size: 14 residues. CDR3 coding DNA: TGTGCCAGTAGTAAGGCGGGAGGGCTGGGAGAGCAGTTCTTC. It codes for CASSKAGGLGEQFF.

The V gene is TRBV7-2, the J gene TRBJ2-7, with D unresolved. Trimming took off 1 base at V and 2 bases at J, with 6 bases between the two ends. The CDR3 runs 13 residues. Germline V lookup: CDR1 SGHTA, CDR2 FQGNSA. The CDR3 DNA follows: TGTGCCAGCAGCTTAGGCAGGACCTACGAGCAGTACTTC. Its protein is CASSLGRTYEQYF.

The J gene is TRBJ2-5, the V gene TRBV5-1, with D perhaps TRBD2 (6 bases). This CDR3 is 13 amino acids long. The V end was cut by 5 bases, the J end by 4 bases, with 12 bases between. In germline, CDR1 is SGHRS, CDR2 YFSETQ. CDR3 region: CASSQEGTETQYF. Written as DNA, the CDR3 is TGCGCCAGCAGTCAGGAGGGGACAGAGACCCAGTACTTC.

The CDR3 nucleotides read TGTGCCACCAGTGAAGCCGGGACATCGGCAGATACGCAGTATTTT. It translates to CATSEAGTSADTQYF. The chain combines TRBV24-1 with TRBJ2-3; tentative D call: TRBD1 (6 bases). This CDR3 is 15 amino acids long. V dropped 4 bases and J dropped 4 bases, with 14 bases sitting between them. Germline lookup yields CDR1 KGHDR and CDR2 SFDVKD.

Here the CDR3 reads CASSLGASLAYNEQFF. The CDR3 DNA reads as TGTGCCAGCAGCTTAGGGGCTTCCCTTGCCTACAATGAGCAGTTCTTC. V gene TRBV11-3 combines with J gene TRBJ2-1; the D is unclear. CDR1 is SGHNT and CDR2 is YENEEA in the germline V gene. The CDR3 consists of 16 residues. Trimming pared 1 base from V and 2 bases from J, leaving 12 bases between.

The genes are TRBV15 and TRBJ2-1; 9 nucleotides align to TRBD1. V lost 5 bases and J lost 4; bases outside the gene matches: 12. Germline loops: CDR1 LNHNV, CDR2 YYDKDF (reference sequence). The CDR3 is 17 residues long. CDR3 loop: CATSSPPGQGPYNEQFF. The CDR3 region has the DNA TGTGCCACCAGCTCACCCCCGGGACAGGGTCCGTACAATGAGCAGTTCTTC.

The rearrangement joins TRBV7-3 to TRBJ2-7, with D perhaps TRBD1 or TRBD2 (5 bases each). This CDR3 is 15 amino acids long. Germline V gene lookup returns CDR1 SGHTA and CDR2 FQGTGA. Trimming removed 1 base at V and 5 bases at J, with 15 bases between. In nucleotides, the CDR3 is TGTGCCAGCAGCTTAATGGTAGGGGAGAGAAACGAGCAGTACTTC. Translating it yields CASSLMVGERNEQYF.

The chain recombines TRBV19 with TRBJ1-6, with 8 bases matching TRBD1. The CDR3 length is 14 residues. J gave up 10 bases and V 5 bases, and 7 bases lay outside the gene matches. Germline CDR1 and CDR2: LNHDA and SQIVND (reference sequence). CDR3 coding DNA: TGTGCCAGTAGTCTCCGACAGGGGTCATCACCCCTCCACTTT. Its protein is CASSLRQGSSPLHF.

This chain links TRBV3-1 (or the pseudogene TRBV3-2) with TRBJ1-2, with TRBD1 as a possible D gene (6 bases). CDR1 LGHDT and CDR2 YNNKEL come from the germline V gene (reference sequence). V shed 10 bases and J shed 3 bases, with 21 bases lying between them. CDR3 length: 15 amino acids. The DNA for the CDR3 is TGTGCCACCAAAAACCACGGGACAACTTACTATGGCTACACCTTC. Translation gives CATKNHGTTYYGYTF.